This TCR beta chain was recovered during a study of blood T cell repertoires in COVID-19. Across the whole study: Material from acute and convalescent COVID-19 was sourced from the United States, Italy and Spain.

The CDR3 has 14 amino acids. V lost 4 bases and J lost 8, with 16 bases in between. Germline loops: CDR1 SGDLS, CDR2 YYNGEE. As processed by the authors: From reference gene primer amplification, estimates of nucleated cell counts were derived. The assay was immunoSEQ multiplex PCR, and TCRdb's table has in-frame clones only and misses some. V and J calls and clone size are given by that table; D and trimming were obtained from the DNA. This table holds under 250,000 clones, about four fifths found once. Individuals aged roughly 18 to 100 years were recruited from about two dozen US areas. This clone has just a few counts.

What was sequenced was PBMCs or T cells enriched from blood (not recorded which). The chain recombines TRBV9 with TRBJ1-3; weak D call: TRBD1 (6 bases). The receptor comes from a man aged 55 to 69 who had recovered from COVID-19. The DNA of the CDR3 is TGTGCCAGCAGCACAGGGATGGGTTTGGACACCATATATTTT. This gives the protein CASSTGMGLDTIYF.